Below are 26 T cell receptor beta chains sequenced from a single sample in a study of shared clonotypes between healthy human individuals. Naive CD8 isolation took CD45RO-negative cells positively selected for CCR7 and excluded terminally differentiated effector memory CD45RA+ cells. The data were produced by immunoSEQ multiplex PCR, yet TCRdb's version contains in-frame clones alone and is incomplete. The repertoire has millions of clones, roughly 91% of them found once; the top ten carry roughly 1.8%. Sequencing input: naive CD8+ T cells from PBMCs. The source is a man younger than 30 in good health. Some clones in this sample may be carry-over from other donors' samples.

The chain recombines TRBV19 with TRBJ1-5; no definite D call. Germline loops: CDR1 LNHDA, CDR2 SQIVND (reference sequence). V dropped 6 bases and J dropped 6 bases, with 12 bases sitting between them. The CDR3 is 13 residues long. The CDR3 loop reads CASSPSTFQPQHF. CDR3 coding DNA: TGTGCCAGTAGCCCTTCCACTTTTCAGCCCCAGCATTTT.

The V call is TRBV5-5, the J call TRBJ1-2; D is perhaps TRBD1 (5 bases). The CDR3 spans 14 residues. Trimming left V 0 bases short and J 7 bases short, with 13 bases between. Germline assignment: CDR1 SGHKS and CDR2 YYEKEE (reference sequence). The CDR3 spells CASSLEAGSGGYTF. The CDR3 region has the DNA TGTGCCAGCAGCTTGGAGGCAGGGTCGGGTGGCTACACCTTC.

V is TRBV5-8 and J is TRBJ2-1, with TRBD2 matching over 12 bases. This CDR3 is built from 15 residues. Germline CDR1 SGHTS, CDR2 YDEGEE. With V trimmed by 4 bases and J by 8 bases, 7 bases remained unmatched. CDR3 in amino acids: CASSPGLAGSDEQFF. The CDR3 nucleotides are TGTGCCAGCAGCCCTGGACTAGCGGGAAGTGATGAGCAGTTCTTC.

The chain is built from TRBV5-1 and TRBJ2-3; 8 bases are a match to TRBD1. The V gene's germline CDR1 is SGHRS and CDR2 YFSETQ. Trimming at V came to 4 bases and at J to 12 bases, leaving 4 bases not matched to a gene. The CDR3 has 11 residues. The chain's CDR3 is CASSPDRVQYF. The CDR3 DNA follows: TGCGCCAGCAGCCCGGACAGGGTTCAGTATTTT. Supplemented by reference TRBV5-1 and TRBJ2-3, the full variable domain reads KAGVTQTPRYLIKTRGQQVTLSCSPISGHRSVSWYQQTPGQGLQFLFEYFSETQRNKGNFPGRFSGRQFSNSRSEMNVSTLELGDSALYLCASSPDRVQYFGPGTRLTVL.

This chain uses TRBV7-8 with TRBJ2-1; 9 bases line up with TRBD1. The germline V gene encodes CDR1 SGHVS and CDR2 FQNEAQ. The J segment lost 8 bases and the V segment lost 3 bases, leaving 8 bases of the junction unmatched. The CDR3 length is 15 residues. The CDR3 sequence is CASSLLSGQGHEQFF. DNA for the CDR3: TGTGCCAGCAGCTTGCTGTCGGGACAGGGCCATGAGCAGTTCTTC.

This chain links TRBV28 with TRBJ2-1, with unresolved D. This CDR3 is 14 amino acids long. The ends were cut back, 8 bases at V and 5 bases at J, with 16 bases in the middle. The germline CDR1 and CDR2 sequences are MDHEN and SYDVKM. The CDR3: CASDRVGDDNEQFF. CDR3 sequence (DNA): TGTGCCAGCGATCGGGTTGGAGACGACAATGAGCAGTTCTTC.

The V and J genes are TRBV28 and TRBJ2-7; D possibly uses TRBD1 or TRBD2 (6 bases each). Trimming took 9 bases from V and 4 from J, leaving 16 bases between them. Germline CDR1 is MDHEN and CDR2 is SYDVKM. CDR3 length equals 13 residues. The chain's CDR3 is CASAGRDKYEQYF. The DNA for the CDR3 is TGTGCCAGTGCGGGACGGGACAAATACGAGCAGTACTTC.

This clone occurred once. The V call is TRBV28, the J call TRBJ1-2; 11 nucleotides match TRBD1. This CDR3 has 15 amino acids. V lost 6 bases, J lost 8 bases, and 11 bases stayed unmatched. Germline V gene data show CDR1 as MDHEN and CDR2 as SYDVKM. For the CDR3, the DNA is TGTGCCAGCAGCATCTCGGACAGGGGGCCAGTCGGCTACACCTTC. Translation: CASSISDRGPVGYTF.

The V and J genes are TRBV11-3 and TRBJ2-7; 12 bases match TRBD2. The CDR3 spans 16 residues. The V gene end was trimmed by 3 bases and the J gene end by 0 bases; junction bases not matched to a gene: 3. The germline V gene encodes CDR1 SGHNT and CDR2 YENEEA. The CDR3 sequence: CASSLETSGSSYEQYF. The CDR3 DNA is TGTGCCAGCAGCTTGGAGACTAGCGGGAGCTCCTACGAGCAGTACTTC.

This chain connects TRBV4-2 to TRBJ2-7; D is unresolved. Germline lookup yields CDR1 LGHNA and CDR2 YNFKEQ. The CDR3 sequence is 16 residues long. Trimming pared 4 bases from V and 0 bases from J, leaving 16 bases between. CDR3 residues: CASSPLLDLSSYEQYF. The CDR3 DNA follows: TGTGCCAGCAGCCCCCTCCTAGACCTAAGCTCCTACGAGCAGTACTTC.

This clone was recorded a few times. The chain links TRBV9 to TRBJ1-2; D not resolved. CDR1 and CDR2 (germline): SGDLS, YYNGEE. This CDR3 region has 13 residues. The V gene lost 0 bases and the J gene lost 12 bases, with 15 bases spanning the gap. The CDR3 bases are TGTGCCAGCAGCGTAGGGCCGACGCCGAGACACACCTTC. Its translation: CASSVGPTPRHTF.

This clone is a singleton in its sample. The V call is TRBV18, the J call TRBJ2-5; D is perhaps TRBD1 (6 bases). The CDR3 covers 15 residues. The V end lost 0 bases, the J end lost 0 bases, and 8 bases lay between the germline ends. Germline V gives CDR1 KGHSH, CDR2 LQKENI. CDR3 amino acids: CASSPPTGNQETQYF. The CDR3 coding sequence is TGTGCCAGCTCACCACCGACAGGCAACCAAGAGACCCAGTACTTC.

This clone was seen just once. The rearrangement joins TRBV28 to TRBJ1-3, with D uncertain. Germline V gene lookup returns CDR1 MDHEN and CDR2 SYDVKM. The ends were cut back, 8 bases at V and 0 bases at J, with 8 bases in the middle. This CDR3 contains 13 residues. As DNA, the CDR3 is TGTGCCAGCCGACATATCTCTGGAAACACCATATATTTT. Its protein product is CASRHISGNTIYF.

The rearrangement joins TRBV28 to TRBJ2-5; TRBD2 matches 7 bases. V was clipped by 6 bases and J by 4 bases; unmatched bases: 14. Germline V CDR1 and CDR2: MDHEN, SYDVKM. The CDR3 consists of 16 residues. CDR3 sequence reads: CASSTTQGGILETQYF. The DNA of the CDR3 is TGTGCCAGCAGCACTACCCAGGGAGGGATTTTAGAGACCCAGTACTTC.

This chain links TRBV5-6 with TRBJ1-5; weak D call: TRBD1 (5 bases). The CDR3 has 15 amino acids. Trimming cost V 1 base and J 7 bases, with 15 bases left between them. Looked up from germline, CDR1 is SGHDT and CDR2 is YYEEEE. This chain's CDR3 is CASSLKFSGIQPQHF. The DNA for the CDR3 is TGTGCCAGCAGCTTGAAGTTTTCAGGGATCCAGCCCCAGCATTTT.

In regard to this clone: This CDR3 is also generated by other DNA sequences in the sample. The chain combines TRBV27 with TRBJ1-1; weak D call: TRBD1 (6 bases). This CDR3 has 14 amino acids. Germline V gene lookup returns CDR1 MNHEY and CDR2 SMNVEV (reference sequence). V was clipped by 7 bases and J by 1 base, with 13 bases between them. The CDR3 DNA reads TGTGCCAGCACCTTGGGGGGGGCGAACACTGAAGCTTTCTTT. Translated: CASTLGGANTEAFF.

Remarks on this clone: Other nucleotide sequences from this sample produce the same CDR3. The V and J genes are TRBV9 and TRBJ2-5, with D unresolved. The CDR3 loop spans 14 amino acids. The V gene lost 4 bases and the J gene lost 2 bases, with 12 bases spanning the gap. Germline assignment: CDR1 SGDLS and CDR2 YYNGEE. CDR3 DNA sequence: TGTGCCAGCAGCCCAAGGACGGAACAAGAGACCCAGTACTTC. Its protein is CASSPRTEQETQYF.

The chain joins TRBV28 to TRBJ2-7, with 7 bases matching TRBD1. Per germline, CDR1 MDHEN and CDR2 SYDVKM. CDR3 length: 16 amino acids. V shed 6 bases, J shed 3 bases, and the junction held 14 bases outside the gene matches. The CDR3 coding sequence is TGTGCCAGCAGGGGAAGGCTCCGGGACAGTAGCTACGAGCAGTACTTC. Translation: CASRGRLRDSSYEQYF.

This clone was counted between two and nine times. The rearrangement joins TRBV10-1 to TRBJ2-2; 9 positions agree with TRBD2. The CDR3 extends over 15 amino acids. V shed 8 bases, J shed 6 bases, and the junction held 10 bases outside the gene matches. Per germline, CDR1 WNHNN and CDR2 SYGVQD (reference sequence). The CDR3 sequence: CASVAGGRAAGELFF. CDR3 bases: TGCGCCAGCGTCGCGGGCGGGAGGGCCGCCGGGGAGCTGTTTTTT.

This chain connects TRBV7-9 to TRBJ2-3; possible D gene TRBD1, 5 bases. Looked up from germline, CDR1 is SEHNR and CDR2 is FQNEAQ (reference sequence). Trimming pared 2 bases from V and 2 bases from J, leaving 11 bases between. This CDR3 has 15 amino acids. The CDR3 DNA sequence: TGTGCCAGCAGCTTATTAGGCAGGGACACAGATACGCAGTATTTT. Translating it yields CASSLLGRDTDTQYF.

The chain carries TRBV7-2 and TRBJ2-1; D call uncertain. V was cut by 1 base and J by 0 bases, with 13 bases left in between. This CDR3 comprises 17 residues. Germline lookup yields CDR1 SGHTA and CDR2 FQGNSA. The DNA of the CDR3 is TGTGCCAGCAGCTTAGTACAAATTCTGGTCTCCTACAATGAGCAGTTCTTC. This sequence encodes CASSLVQILVSYNEQFF.

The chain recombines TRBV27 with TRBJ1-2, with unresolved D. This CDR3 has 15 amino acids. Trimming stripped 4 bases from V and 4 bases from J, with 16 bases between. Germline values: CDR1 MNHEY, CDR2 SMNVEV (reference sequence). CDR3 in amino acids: CASSSYVGELYGYTF. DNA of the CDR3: TGTGCCAGCAGTTCGTACGTCGGGGAGCTCTATGGCTACACCTTC.

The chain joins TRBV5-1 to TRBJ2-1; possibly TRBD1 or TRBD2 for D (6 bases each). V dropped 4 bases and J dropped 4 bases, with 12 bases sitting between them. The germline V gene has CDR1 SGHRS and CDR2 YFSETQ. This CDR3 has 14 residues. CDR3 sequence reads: CASSPEGVYNEQFF. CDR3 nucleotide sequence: TGCGCCAGCAGCCCGGAGGGGGTTTACAATGAGCAGTTCTTC. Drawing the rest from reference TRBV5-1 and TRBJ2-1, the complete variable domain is KAGVTQTPRYLIKTRGQQVTLSCSPISGHRSVSWYQQTPGQGLQFLFEYFSETQRNKGNFPGRFSGRQFSNSRSEMNVSTLELGDSALYLCASSPEGVYNEQFFGPGTRLTVL.

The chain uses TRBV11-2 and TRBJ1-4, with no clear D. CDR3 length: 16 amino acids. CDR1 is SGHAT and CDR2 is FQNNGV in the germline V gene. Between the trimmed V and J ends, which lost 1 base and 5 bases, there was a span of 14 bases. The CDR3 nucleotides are TGTGCCAGCAGCTTAGGATACCGGGTTCAAAATGAAAAACTGTTTTTT. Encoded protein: CASSLGYRVQNEKLFF.

CDR3 region: CASSSTDRVSYEQYF. As DNA, the CDR3 is TGTGCCAGCAGCTCGACCGACAGGGTGTCCTACGAGCAGTACTTC. This chain connects TRBV11-2 to TRBJ2-7, with 7 bases that match TRBD1. The ends lost 4 bases at V and 1 base at J; junction bases unmatched: 7. CDR1 is SGHAT, CDR2 FQNNGV, per germline. There are 15 residues in the CDR3.

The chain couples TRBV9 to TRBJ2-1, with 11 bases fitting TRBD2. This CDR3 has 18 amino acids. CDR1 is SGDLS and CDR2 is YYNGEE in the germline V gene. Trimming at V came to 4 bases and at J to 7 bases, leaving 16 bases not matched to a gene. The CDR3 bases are TGTGCCAGCAGCCCCTGGGGGAGTAGCGGGAGGGCGGTAAATGAGCAGTTCTTC. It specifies CASSPWGSSGRAVNEQFF.